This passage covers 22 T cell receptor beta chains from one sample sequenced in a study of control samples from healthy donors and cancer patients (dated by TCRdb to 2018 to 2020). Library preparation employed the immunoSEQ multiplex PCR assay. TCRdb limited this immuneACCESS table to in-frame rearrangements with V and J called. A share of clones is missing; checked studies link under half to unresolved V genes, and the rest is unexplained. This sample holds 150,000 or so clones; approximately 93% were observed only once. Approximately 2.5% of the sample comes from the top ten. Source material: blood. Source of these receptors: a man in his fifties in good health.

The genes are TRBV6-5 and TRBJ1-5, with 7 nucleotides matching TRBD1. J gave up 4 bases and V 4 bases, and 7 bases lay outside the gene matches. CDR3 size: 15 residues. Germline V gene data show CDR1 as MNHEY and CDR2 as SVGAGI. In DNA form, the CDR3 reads TGTGCCAGCAGTTCTATACCGACAGGGAATCAGCCCCAGCATTTT. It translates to CASSSIPTGNQPQHF.

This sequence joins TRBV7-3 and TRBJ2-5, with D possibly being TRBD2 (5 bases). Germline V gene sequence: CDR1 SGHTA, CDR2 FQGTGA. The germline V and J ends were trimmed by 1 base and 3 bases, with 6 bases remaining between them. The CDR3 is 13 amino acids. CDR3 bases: TGTGCCAGCAGCTTAAACGGGGAAGAGACCCAGTACTTC. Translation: CASSLNGEETQYF.

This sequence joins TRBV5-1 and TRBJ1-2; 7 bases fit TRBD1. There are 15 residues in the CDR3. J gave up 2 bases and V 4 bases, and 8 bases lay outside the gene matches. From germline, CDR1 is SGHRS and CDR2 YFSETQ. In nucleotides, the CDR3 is TGCGCCAGCAGCCCGCAAGGGGGACAGAACTATGGCTACACCTTC. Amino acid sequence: CASSPQGGQNYGYTF.

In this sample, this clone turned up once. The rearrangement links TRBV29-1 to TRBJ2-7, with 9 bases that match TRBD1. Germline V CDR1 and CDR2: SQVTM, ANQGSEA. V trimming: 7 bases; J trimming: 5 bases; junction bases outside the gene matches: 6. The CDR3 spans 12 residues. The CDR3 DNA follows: TGCAGCGGCGGGGGACAGGGTAACGAGCAGTACTTC. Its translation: CSGGGQGNEQYF.

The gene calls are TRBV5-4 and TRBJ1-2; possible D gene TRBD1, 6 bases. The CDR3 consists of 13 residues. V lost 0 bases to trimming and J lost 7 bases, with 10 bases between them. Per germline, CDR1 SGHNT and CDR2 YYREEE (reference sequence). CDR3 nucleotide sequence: TGTGCCAGCAGCTTGGAACAGGGTGGTGGCTACACCTTC. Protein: CASSLEQGGGYTF.

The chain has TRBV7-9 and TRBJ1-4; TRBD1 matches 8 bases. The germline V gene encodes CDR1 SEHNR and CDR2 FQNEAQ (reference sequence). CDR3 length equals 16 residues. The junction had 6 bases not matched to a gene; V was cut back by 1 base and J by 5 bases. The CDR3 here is CASSLGERQGNEKLFF. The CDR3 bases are TGTGCCAGCAGCTTAGGCGAGCGACAGGGGAATGAAAAACTGTTTTTT. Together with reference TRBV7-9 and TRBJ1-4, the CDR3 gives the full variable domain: DTGVSQNPRHKITKRGQNVTFRCDPISEHNRLYWYRQTLGQGPEFLTYFQNEAQLEKSRLLSDRFSAERPKGSFSTLEIQRTEQGDSAMYLCASSLGERQGNEKLFFGSGTQLSVL.

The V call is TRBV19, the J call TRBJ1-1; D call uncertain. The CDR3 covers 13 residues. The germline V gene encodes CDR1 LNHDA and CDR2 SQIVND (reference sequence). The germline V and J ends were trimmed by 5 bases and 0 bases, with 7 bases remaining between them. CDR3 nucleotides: TGTGCCAGTAGTCCGGGGATGAACACTGAAGCTTTCTTT. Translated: CASSPGMNTEAFF.

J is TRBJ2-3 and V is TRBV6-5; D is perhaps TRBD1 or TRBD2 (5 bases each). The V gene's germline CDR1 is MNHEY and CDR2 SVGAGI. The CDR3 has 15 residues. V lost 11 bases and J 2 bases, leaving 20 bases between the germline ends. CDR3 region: CAAVGPQRITDTQYF. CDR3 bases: TGTGCCGCCGTGGGGCCTCAGCGGATCACAGATACGCAGTATTTT.

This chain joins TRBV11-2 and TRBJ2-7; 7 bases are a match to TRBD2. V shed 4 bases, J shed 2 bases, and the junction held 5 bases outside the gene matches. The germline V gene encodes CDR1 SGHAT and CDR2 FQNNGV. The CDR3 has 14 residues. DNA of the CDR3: TGTGCCAGCAGCTCGTCTAGCGGCCCCTACGAGCAGTACTTC. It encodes CASSSSSGPYEQYF.

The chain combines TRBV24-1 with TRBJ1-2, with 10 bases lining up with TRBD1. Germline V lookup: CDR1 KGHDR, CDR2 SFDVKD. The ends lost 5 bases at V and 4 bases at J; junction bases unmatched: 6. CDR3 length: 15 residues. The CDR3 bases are TGTGCCACCAGTGGGACAGGGGGAAGCCCCTATGGCTACACCTTC. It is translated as CATSGTGGSPYGYTF.

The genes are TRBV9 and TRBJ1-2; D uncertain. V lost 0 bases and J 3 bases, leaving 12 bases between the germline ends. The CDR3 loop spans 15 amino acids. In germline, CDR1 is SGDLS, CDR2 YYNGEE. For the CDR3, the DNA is TGTGCCAGCAGCGTAGTTCCTCCAGAGGACTATGGCTACACCTTC. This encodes CASSVVPPEDYGYTF. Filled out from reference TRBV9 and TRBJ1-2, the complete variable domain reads DSGVTQTPKHLITATGQRVTLRCSPRSGDLSVYWYQQSLDQGLQFLIQYYNGEERAKGNILERFSAQQFPDLHSELNLSSLELGDSALYFCASSVVPPEDYGYTFGSGTRLTVV.

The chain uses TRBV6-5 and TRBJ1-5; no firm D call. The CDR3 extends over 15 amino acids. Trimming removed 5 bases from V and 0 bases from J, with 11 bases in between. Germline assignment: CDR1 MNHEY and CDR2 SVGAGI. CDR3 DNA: TGTGCCAGCAGTAGAGCGGGGATTAGCAATCAGCCCCAGCATTTT. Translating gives CASSRAGISNQPQHF.

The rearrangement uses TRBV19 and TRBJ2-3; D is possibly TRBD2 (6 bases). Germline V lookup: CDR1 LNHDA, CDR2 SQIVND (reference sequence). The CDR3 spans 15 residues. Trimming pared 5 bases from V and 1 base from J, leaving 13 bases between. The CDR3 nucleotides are TGTGCCAGTAGTCCCCGTTCGGGAGGCACAGATACGCAGTATTTT. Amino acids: CASSPRSGGTDTQYF.

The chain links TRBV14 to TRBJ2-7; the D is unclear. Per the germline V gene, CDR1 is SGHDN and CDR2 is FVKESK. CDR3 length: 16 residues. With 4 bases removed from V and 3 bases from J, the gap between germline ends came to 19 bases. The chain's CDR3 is CASSPIFGRSVYEQYF. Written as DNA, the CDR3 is TGTGCCAGCAGCCCGATCTTTGGCAGGTCCGTCTACGAGCAGTACTTC.

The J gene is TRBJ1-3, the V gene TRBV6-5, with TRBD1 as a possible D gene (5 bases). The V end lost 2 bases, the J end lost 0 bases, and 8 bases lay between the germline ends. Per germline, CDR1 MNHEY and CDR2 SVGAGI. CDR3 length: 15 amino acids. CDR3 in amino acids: CASSYDSRSGNTIYF. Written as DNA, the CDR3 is TGTGCCAGCAGTTACGACAGCCGCTCTGGAAACACCATATATTTT.

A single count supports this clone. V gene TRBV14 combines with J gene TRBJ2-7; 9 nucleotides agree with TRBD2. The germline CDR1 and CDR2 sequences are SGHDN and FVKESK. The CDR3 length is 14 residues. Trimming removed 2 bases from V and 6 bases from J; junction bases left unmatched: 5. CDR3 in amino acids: CASSQRTSDREQYF. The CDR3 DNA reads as TGTGCCAGCAGCCAACGGACTAGCGATCGCGAGCAGTACTTC.

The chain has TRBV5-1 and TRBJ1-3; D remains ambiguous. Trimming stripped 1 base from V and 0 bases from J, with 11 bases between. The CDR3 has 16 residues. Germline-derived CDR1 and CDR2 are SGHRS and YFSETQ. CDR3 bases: TGCGCCAGCAGCTTGTCCGGCGGGGTCTCTGGAAACACCATATATTTT. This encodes CASSLSGGVSGNTIYF.

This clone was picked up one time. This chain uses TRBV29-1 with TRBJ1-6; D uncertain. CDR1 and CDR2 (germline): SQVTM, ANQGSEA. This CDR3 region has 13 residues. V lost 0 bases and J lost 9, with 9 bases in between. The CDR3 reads CSVEDSVGSPLHF. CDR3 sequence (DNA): TGCAGCGTTGAAGATTCAGTGGGTTCACCCCTCCACTTT. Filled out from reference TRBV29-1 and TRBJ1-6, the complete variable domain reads SAVISQKPSRDICQRGTSLTIQCQVDSQVTMMFWYRQQPGQSLTLIATANQGSEATYESGFVIDKFPISRPNLTFSTLTVSNMSPEDSSIYLCSVEDSVGSPLHFGNGTRLTVT.

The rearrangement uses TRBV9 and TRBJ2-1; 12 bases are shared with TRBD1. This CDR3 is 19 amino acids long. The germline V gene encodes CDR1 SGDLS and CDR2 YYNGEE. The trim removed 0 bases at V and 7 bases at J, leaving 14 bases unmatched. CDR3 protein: CASSVEGTGGFGIYNEQFF. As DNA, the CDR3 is TGTGCCAGCAGCGTAGAGGGGACAGGGGGCTTTGGGATATATAATGAGCAGTTCTTC.

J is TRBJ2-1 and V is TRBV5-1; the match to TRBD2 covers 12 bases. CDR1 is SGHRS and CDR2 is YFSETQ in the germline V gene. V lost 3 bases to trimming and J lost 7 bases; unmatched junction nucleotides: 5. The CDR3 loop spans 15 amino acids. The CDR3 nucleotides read TGCGCCAGCAGCTCACTAGCGGGAGGAAGTAATGAGCAGTTCTTC. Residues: CASSSLAGGSNEQFF. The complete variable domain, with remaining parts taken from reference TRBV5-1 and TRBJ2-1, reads KAGVTQTPRYLIKTRGQQVTLSCSPISGHRSVSWYQQTPGQGLQFLFEYFSETQRNKGNFPGRFSGRQFSNSRSEMNVSTLELGDSALYLCASSSLAGGSNEQFFGPGTRLTVL.

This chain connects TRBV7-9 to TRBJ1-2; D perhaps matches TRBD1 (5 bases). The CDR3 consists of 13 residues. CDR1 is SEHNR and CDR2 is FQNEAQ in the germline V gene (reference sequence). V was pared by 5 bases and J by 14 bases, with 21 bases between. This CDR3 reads CASSENRPGAHTF. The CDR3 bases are TGTGCCAGCAGCGAAAACAGGCCGGGTGCTCATACCTTC.

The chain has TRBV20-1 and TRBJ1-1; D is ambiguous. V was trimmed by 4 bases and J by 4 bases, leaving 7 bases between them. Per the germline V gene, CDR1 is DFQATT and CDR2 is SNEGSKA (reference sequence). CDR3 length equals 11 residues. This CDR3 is CSATRGTEAFF. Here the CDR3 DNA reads TGCAGTGCTACGCGGGGCACTGAAGCTTTCTTT.